This T cell receptor (beta chain) is drawn from a study of cytomegalovirus exposure and HLA in healthy donors. Across the whole study: In a previous analysis, around 120 million unique TCR beta sequences were found from about 179 million T cells. Study observations and caveats: In a later analysis, compared with equally common non-associated chains, HLA-associated beta chains were more expanded.

The PCR was carried out with 60 Vbeta primers and 13 Jbeta primers. Sequenced by immunoSEQ multiplex PCR; TCRdb stores in-frame clones only, minus some. The repertoire holds 140,000 to 150,000 clones, with around 78% as singletons. A few counts support this clone. Antigen specificity is unknown. Each of the donors was a healthy bone marrow donor. The sequenced material came from PBMCs. This TCR was sampled from a man between 35 and 55 years old in good health and CMV-seropositive.

The chain's CDR3 is CSVQGNTEAFF. CDR3 DNA sequence: TGCAGCGTACAGGGAAACACTGAAGCTTTCTTT. V gene TRBV29-1 combines with J gene TRBJ1-1; possible D gene TRBD1, 6 bases. The CDR3 runs to 11 residues. The ends were cut back, 6 bases at V and 2 bases at J, with 7 bases in the middle. Germline CDR1 SQVTM, CDR2 ANQGSEA.